The rows below give T cell receptor beta chains drawn from one sample of a study of PD-1 blockade in classical Hodgkin lymphoma. Profiled with immunoSEQ multiplex PCR; TCRdb holds only in-frame clones, not every one. Of over 80,000 clones in the sample, 80% to 95% were seen once. Sequencing was performed on peripheral blood mononuclear cells (PBMCs), taken at baseline. These receptor sequences come from a human donor with classical Hodgkin lymphoma. Both conserved end residues are part of each CDR3. The D gene is left open where the match is weak. Where a row states a size, it is once, few, many or the class of an expanded clone; other rows omit it.

CDR3	DNA	V	D	size	J
CASSESEAAVQPQHF	TGCGCCAGCAGTGAGTCGGAGGCGGCGGTACAGCCCCAGCATTTT	TRBV10-2	.	.	TRBJ1-5
CASSQRAAASSYNEQFF	TGTGCCAGCAGCCAAAGAGCGGCGGCAAGCTCCTACAATGAGCAGTTCTTC	TRBV4-2	.	.	TRBJ2-1
CASSFGDRDTQYF	TGTGCCAGCAGTTTCGGTGACAGGGATACGCAGTATTTT	TRBV28	.	once	TRBJ2-3
CASSLSSGSHQPQHF	TGTGCCAGCAGTTTATCATCAGGGTCCCATCAGCCCCAGCATTTT	TRBV27	.	.	TRBJ1-5
CASSVVPGESGNTIYF	TGTGCCAGCAGCGTAGTGCCGGGGGAGTCTGGAAACACCATATATTTT	TRBV9	.	.	TRBJ1-3
CASSSISTGAGETQYF	TGTGCCAGCAGTTCTATCTCGACAGGGGCGGGAGAGACCCAGTACTTC	TRBV28	TRBD1	.	TRBJ2-5
CASSDSREETQYF	TGTGCCAGCAGTGATTCGAGGGAGGAGACCCAGTACTTC	TRBV6-1	.	.	TRBJ2-5
CASSLNVRTGGGYNEQFF	TGTGCCAGCAGCTTAAATGTACGGACAGGAGGGGGGTACAATGAGCAGTTCTTC	TRBV7-9	.	.	TRBJ2-1
CASSLLFSGSEKLFF	TGTGCCAGCAGCTTACTTTTTTCGGGTTCTGAAAAACTGTTTTTT	TRBV7-9	.	.	TRBJ1-4
CASSYSVQDRGGYTF	TGTGCCAGCAGTTACTCTGTTCAGGATCGCGGTGGCTACACCTTC	TRBV6-5	.	.	TRBJ1-2
CASSPNLGSYNEQFF	TGTGCCAGCTCACCCAACTTAGGCTCCTACAATGAGCAGTTCTTC	TRBV18	.	once	TRBJ2-1
CASQMKRGYTF	TGTGCCAGCCAAATGAAGCGGGGCTACACCTTC	TRBV6-5	.	.	TRBJ1-2
CASSQDTQRGNYGYTF	TGTGCCAGCAGCCAGGACACTCAGCGAGGGAACTATGGCTACACCTTC	TRBV4-2	.	.	TRBJ1-2
CASSLAGLNQPQHF	TGTGCCAGCAGTTTAGCGGGGCTGAATCAGCCCCAGCATTTT	TRBV27	.	.	TRBJ1-5
CASSLTLAGANDNEQFF	TGTGCCAGCAGTTTAACACTAGCGGGAGCTAACGACAATGAGCAGTTCTTC	TRBV28	TRBD2	.	TRBJ2-1
CASSRGQVNTEAFF	TGTGCCAGCAGCAGGGGACAGGTGAACACTGAAGCTTTCTTT	TRBV9	TRBD1	few	TRBJ1-1
CASSPGSNTEAFF	TGTGCCAGCTCACCAGGATCGAACACTGAAGCTTTCTTT	TRBV18	.	.	TRBJ1-1
CASSQVKGLGEETQYF	TGCGCCAGCAGCCAAGTAAAGGGACTAGGAGAAGAGACCCAGTACTTC	TRBV4-1	TRBD2	once	TRBJ2-5
CASSLFGGLAEAFF	TGTGCCAGCAGTTTATTTGGGGGGTTGGCTGAAGCTTTCTTT	TRBV28	.	.	TRBJ1-1
CASTVPGTEQYF	TGTGCCAGCACCGTCCCCGGGACTGAGCAGTACTTC	TRBV28	.	.	TRBJ2-7
CASSLLGLPNYEQYF	TGTGCCAGCAGCTTACTGGGACTCCCTAACTACGAGCAGTACTTC	TRBV7-2	.	few	TRBJ2-7
CASSFDAGWETQYF	TGCGCCAGCAGCTTTGACGCAGGGTGGGAGACCCAGTACTTC	TRBV5-1	.	.	TRBJ2-5
CAWSGPAADTQYF	TGTGCCTGGAGTGGTCCGGCGGCAGATACGCAGTATTTT	TRBV30	.	.	TRBJ2-3
CASSQLTGGGNEQFF	TGTGCCAGCAGCCAACTTACTGGCGGGGGAAATGAGCAGTTCTTC	TRBV14	TRBD2	.	TRBJ2-1
CASIKGQDVDTQYF	TGTGCCAGCATCAAGGGACAGGACGTGGATACGCAGTATTTT	TRBV28	TRBD1	.	TRBJ2-3
CASKDSPSYEQYF	TGTGCCAGTAAGGACTCTCCTTCCTACGAGCAGTACTTC	TRBV19	.	once	TRBJ2-7
CAISGGGTDTEAFF	TGTGCCATCAGTGGGGGGGGGACGGACACTGAAGCTTTCTTT	TRBV10-3	.	.	TRBJ1-1
CSVGHGQGHTEAFF	TGCAGCGTTGGACACGGACAGGGACACACTGAAGCTTTCTTT	TRBV29-1	TRBD1	.	TRBJ1-1
CSVEDRYGYTF	TGCAGCGTTGAAGATCGCTATGGCTACACCTTC	TRBV29-1	.	.	TRBJ1-2
CASSITGGLNYGYTF	TGTGCCAGTAGTATTACAGGGGGCCTTAACTATGGCTACACCTTC	TRBV19	TRBD1	.	TRBJ1-2
CASSLAAGVMNTEAFF	TGTGCCAGCAGCTTGGCGGCAGGGGTGATGAACACTGAAGCTTTCTTT	TRBV5-8	.	.	TRBJ1-1
CASSFYYGEQYF	TGTGCCAGCAGTTTCTATTACGGGGAGCAGTACTTC	TRBV2	.	.	TRBJ2-7
CASSDIAETTPEAFF	TGTGCCAGCAGTGATATTGCTGAAACAACGCCTGAAGCTTTCTTT	TRBV6-1	.	.	TRBJ1-1
CASSIDREGTQYF	TGTGCCAGTAGTATAGACAGGGAGGGGACCCAGTACTTC	TRBV19	TRBD2	.	TRBJ2-5
CASSIDPSYGYTF	TGTGCCAGCAGCATCGACCCATCCTATGGCTACACCTTC	TRBV5-6	.	.	TRBJ1-2
CATTSPDSYEQYF	TGTGCCACCACTAGCCCCGACTCCTACGAGCAGTACTTC	TRBV2	.	.	TRBJ2-7
CAWSADRGYEQYF	TGTGCCTGGAGTGCTGACAGAGGCTACGAGCAGTACTTC	TRBV30	.	.	TRBJ2-7
CASSKGTGQEEYEQYF	TGTGCCAGCAGCAAAGGAACAGGGCAGGAGGAGTACGAGCAGTACTTC	TRBV21-1	.	.	TRBJ2-7
CASSLGRVPEDGYTF	TGCGCCAGCAGCTTGGGCCGAGTTCCCGAGGATGGCTACACCTTC	TRBV5-1	.	.	TRBJ1-2
CSVEVGSPRYNEQFF	TGCAGCGTTGAGGTAGGGTCCCCACGATACAATGAGCAGTTCTTC	TRBV29-1	.	.	TRBJ2-1
CARSRVLWTSGRASGVAGELFF	TGTGCCAGAAGCCGCGTTCTTTGGACTAGCGGGAGGGCCTCGGGGGTGGCCGGGGAGCTGTTTTTT	TRBV5-3	TRBD2	.	TRBJ2-2
CASSLEVGYYGYTF	TGTGCCAGCAGCTTAGAGGTGGGATACTATGGCTACACCTTC	TRBV7-9	.	few	TRBJ1-2